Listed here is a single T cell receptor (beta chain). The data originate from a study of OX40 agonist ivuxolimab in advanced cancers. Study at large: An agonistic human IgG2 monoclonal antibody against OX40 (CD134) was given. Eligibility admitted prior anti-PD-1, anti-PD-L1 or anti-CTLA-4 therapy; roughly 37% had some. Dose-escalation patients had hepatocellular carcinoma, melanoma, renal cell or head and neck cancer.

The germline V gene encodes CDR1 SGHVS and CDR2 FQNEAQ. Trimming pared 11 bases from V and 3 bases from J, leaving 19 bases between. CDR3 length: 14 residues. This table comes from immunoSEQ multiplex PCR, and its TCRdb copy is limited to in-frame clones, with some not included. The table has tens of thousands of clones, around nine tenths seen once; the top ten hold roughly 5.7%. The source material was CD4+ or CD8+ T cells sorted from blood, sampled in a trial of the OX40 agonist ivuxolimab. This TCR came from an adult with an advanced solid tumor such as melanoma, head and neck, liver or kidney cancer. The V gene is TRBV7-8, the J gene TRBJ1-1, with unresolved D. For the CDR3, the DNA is TGTGCCGTCTCGGCGCCCAACTTGCACACTGAAGCTTTCTTT. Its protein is CAVSAPNLHTEAFF.